The 23 T cell receptor beta chains below come from one sample, sequenced in a study of T cells in Graves' hyperthyroidism and ophthalmopathy. Amplification of TCR beta CDR3 regions was performed using RNA transcripts as template. HTBI primers drove first-round RT-PCR of the TCR CDR3. TCRdb reprocessed the multiplex PCR reads with MiXCR, giving one entry per CDR3 protein. The sample yields roughly 500,000 distinct CDR3 sequences, about 43% seen once. Sequencing used peripheral blood or thyroid tissue (not recorded which). All receptors come from an adult woman with Graves' disease, either hyperthyroidism or ophthalmopathy (not recorded which).

In regard to this clonotype: Its ends do not fully match the called genes, so a read error is possible. The chain carries TRBV5-1 and TRBJ1-1; weak D call: TRBD1 (5 bases). Germline values: CDR1 SGHRS, CDR2 YFSETQ. The CDR3 consists of 13 residues. The CDR3 region is CASVSGQNTEAFF. As DNA, the CDR3 is TGCGCCAGCGTCTCAGGGCAGAACACTGAGGCTTTCTTT.

The chain has TRBV5-1 and TRBJ2-2; a weak D match, TRBD2 (5 bases). From germline, CDR1 is SGHRS and CDR2 YFSETQ. Between the trimmed V and J ends, which lost 3 bases and 8 bases, there was a span of 14 bases. The CDR3 consists of 14 residues. CDR3 sequence (DNA): TGCGCCAGCAGCTCGCCTGAGGGCGCGGGGGAGCTGTTTTTT. Protein: CASSSPEGAGELFF. Full variable domain (rest looked up from reference TRBV5-1 and TRBJ2-2): KAGVTQTPRYLIKTRGQQVTLSCSPISGHRSVSWYQQTPGQGLQFLFEYFSETQRNKGNFPGRFSGRQFSNSRSEMNVSTLELGDSALYLCASSSPEGAGELFFGEGSRLTVL.

This clonotype was counted many times. J is TRBJ2-5 and V is TRBV6-6; a possible D gene is TRBD1 (7 bases). The CDR3 is 15 residues long. The V gene's germline CDR1 is MNHNY and CDR2 SVGAGI (reference sequence). Trimming stripped 0 bases from V and 11 bases from J, with 19 bases between. CDR3 region: CASSYSGADPGGQYF. DNA for the CDR3: TGTGCCAGCAGTTACTCGGGGGCCGATCCAGGGGGGCAGTACTTC.

This chain connects TRBV28 to TRBJ2-7; D remains unclear. V was shortened by 5 bases and J by 0 bases, with 11 bases between the two germline ends. The CDR3 is made up of 14 amino acids. Germline CDR1 and CDR2: MDHEN and SYDVKM. CDR3 DNA: TGTGCCAGCAGTCCCCGACTTATCTCCTACGAGCAGTACTTC. It specifies CASSPRLISYEQYF.

The rearrangement links TRBV10-3 to TRBJ2-2, with 9 bases lining up with TRBD1. This CDR3 is built from 14 residues. The ends lost 6 bases at V and 4 bases at J; junction bases unmatched: 3. Germline lookup yields CDR1 ENHRY and CDR2 SYGVKD. DNA of the CDR3: TGTGCCATCAGGAGGACAGGGGCCACCGGGGAGCTGTTTTTT. Translated: CAIRRTGATGELFF.

This clonotype was picked up many times. The rearrangement links TRBV7-9 to TRBJ1-5; unclear D gene. The V gene lost 3 bases and the J gene lost 0 bases, with 3 bases spanning the gap. Germline values: CDR1 SEHNR, CDR2 FQNEAQ (reference sequence). CDR3 size: 13 residues. CDR3 sequence: CASSFGSNQPQHF. The DNA of the CDR3 is TGTGCCAGCAGCTTTGGTAGCAATCAGCCCCAGCATTTT.

This clonotype was recorded at least ten times. The chain carries TRBV2 and TRBJ1-4; 7 bases agree with TRBD1. The length of the CDR3 is 13 residues. The germline V gene encodes CDR1 SNHLY and CDR2 FYNNEI. J gave up 8 bases and V 8 bases, and 8 bases lay outside the gene matches. CDR3 sequence reads: CASERDSGEKLFF. DNA of the CDR3: TGTGCCAGCGAGAGGGACAGTGGAGAAAAACTGTTTTTT.

This clonotype was detected ten times or more. This chain joins TRBV2 and TRBJ2-7; perhaps TRBD2 as D (6 bases). Germline values: CDR1 SNHLY, CDR2 FYNNEI. The CDR3 loop spans 12 amino acids. V gave up 6 bases and J gave up 5 bases, with 11 bases separating them. In DNA form, the CDR3 reads TGTGCCAGCAGCGTCTGGGGGGACGAGCAGTACTTC. Its protein is CASSVWGDEQYF.

This clonotype was seen a few times. The rearrangement links TRBV28 to TRBJ1-2; possibly TRBD1 for D (6 bases). The germline V and J ends were trimmed by 3 bases and 8 bases, with 16 bases remaining between them. The CDR3 contains 14 residues. CDR1 and CDR2 (germline): MDHEN, SYDVKM. The CDR3: CASSLGARLRGYTF. The CDR3 nucleotides are TGTGCCAGCAGTTTGGGGGCGCGACTCCGCGGCTACACCTTC.

This clonotype occurred a few times. At one end the junction does not follow the germline gene, possibly because of a read error. The V gene is TRBV28, the J gene TRBJ1-5; D ambiguous. From germline, CDR1 is MDHEN and CDR2 SYDVKM. The CDR3 sequence is 11 residues long. The CDR3 sequence: CTSGFNQPQHF. CDR3 nucleotide sequence: TGTACCAGCGGGTTTAATCAGCCCCAGCATTTT.

V gene TRBV29-1 combines with J gene TRBJ1-1, with 9 bases identical to TRBD1. Trimming removed 1 base from V and 0 bases from J; junction bases left unmatched: 6. The CDR3 consists of 16 residues. Germline V gene lookup returns CDR1 SQVTM and CDR2 ANQGSEA. CDR3 residues: CSVEGGQGIMNTEAFF. CDR3 DNA sequence: TGCAGCGTTGAAGGGGGACAGGGAATTATGAACACTGAAGCTTTCTTT.

This clonotype has ten or more counts. This rearrangement joins TRBV7-8 to TRBJ2-6; TRBD2 might be the D (5 bases). Germline V gene sequence: CDR1 SGHVS, CDR2 FQNEAQ. V lost 1 base and J lost 2, with 12 bases in between. This CDR3 is 17 amino acids long. DNA for the CDR3: TGTGCCAGCAGCTTAGATGTTCCGGGGACTGGGGCCAACGTCCTGACTTTC. This translates into CASSLDVPGTGANVLTF.

This clonotype has a count of ten or more. This chain uses TRBV5-6 with TRBJ2-2; the D call may be TRBD1 or TRBD2 (7 bases each). The CDR3 totals 16 residues. V was pared by 3 bases and J by 7 bases, with 19 bases between. Germline V gene lookup returns CDR1 SGHDT and CDR2 YYEEEE. In DNA, the CDR3 is TGTGCCAGCAGCTCGCGGACTAGGGGGCTCGGCGGGGAGCTGTTTTTT. This codes for CASSSRTRGLGGELFF.

In this sample, this clonotype turned up many times. This CDR3 fails to terminate in the conserved phenylalanine or tryptophan, so it likely reflects a read error. The V call is TRBV19, the J call TRBJ2-7; D may be TRBD1 (5 bases). Germline V CDR1 and CDR2: LNHDA, SQIVND (reference sequence). The length of the CDR3 is 12 residues. V lost 3 bases to trimming and J lost 6 bases, with 9 bases between them. DNA of the CDR3: TGTGCCAGTAGTATGGGGCAGGGCGAGCAGTACCTC. Amino acids: CASSMGQGEQYL.

The rearrangement uses TRBV10-3 and TRBJ2-6, with 11 bases that match TRBD1. The trim removed 9 bases at V and 0 bases at J, leaving 7 bases unmatched. The CDR3 runs 17 residues. CDR1 is ENHRY, CDR2 SYGVKD, per germline. Here the CDR3 DNA reads TGTGCCATGAGGAGGGACAGGGGGTTCTCTGGGGCCAACGTCCTGACTTTC. It codes for CAMRRDRGFSGANVLTF.

V usage is TRBV29-1 and J usage is TRBJ2-5; the D gene is possibly TRBD2 (6 bases). The V end lost 4 bases, the J end lost 4 bases, and 10 bases lay between the germline ends. Germline assignment: CDR1 SQVTM and CDR2 ANQGSEA. The CDR3 has 12 amino acids. This CDR3 is CSVAEGGETQYF. The CDR3 bases are TGCAGCGTTGCCGAGGGAGGAGAGACCCAGTACTTC.

The genes are TRBV2 and TRBJ2-6; D unresolved. The germline V gene encodes CDR1 SNHLY and CDR2 FYNNEI. The CDR3 runs 13 residues. Trimming pared 2 bases from V and 9 bases from J, leaving 8 bases between. The CDR3 reads CASSELGFNVLTF. CDR3 nucleotide sequence: TGTGCCAGCAGTGAACTGGGGTTCAACGTCCTGACTTTC.

This clonotype was seen ten or more times. The V and J genes are TRBV5-4 and TRBJ1-4; D possibly corresponds to TRBD1 (5 bases). V gave up 0 bases and J gave up 6 bases, with 12 bases separating them. The CDR3 has 15 residues. Germline V gene sequence: CDR1 SGHNT, CDR2 YYREEE (reference sequence). CDR3 sequence (DNA): TGTGCCAGCAGCTTGGACGGCAGGGTTTATGAAAAACTGTTTTTT. As protein: CASSLDGRVYEKLFF.

The sample holds many counts of this clonotype. The chain recombines TRBV7-9 with TRBJ1-1; D gene ambiguous. The germline V gene has CDR1 SEHNR and CDR2 FQNEAQ (reference sequence). The CDR3 consists of 13 residues. Trimming pared 5 bases from V and 10 bases from J, leaving 17 bases between. CDR3 bases: TGTGCCAGCAGCCTCCCGAATTCCGCTGGAGCTTTCTTT. Translation: CASSLPNSAGAFF.

Worth noting for this clonotype: A much larger clone differs from this one at a single base, so this may be a read error. The chain combines TRBV12-3 or TRBV12-4 with TRBJ1-1, with TRBD1 matching over 7 bases. There are 13 residues in the CDR3. V lost 6 bases, J lost 5 bases, and 6 bases stayed unmatched. CDR3 region: CASSPGQKTEAFF. CDR3 nucleotide sequence: TGTGCCAGCAGCCCGGGACAGAAGACTGAAGCTTTCTTT.

This clonotype has ten or more counts. V gene TRBV7-8 combines with J gene TRBJ2-5; D not resolved. Germline CDR1 SGHVS, CDR2 FQNEAQ. The ends were cut back, 2 bases at V and 5 bases at J, with 9 bases in the middle. The CDR3 runs to 13 residues. CDR3 protein: CASSLNPAETQYF. The CDR3 nucleotides are TGTGCCAGCAGCTTAAACCCCGCGGAGACCCAGTACTTC.

This clonotype was counted a single time. V and J are TRBV7-9 and TRBJ1-1, with 7 nucleotides matching TRBD1. This CDR3 is built from 13 residues. Germline CDR1 is SEHNR and CDR2 is FQNEAQ (reference sequence). Trimming removed 10 bases from V and 4 bases from J; junction bases left unmatched: 9. CDR3 sequence: CAIAGGVGTEAFF. The CDR3 nucleotides read TGTGCCATAGCAGGGGGTGTAGGCACTGAAGCTTTCTTT.

This chain connects TRBV7-9 to TRBJ2-1; the D is unclear. CDR1 is SEHNR, CDR2 FQNEAQ, per germline (reference sequence). Trimming left V 5 bases short and J 10 bases short, with 12 bases between. This CDR3 contains 12 residues. CDR3 in DNA: TGTGCCAGCAGCCATCCGGGCAGAGAGCAGTTCTTC. Protein product: CASSHPGREQFF.